This note documents a single T cell receptor beta chain sequence. This sample is drawn from a study of control samples from healthy donors and cancer patients. Here immunoSEQ multiplex PCR was the method, and the copy in TCRdb shows in-frame clones only, minus some. Of fewer than 120,000 clones in the sample, more than 75% are singletons; the top ten hold around 3.5%. This CDR3 contains 16 residues. The trim removed 4 bases at V and 6 bases at J, leaving 10 bases unmatched. Germline CDR1 and CDR2: MNHEY and SVGEGT. Sequenced material: PBMCs. The TCR was taken from a woman aged 55-70 years with lung cancer. The rearrangement links TRBV6-2 or TRBV6-3 to TRBJ1-5; 9 bases match TRBD1. CDR3 protein: CASSSATGGYGQPQHF. DNA for the CDR3: TGTGCCAGCAGTTCCGCGACAGGGGGGTATGGTCAGCCCCAGCATTTT.